The present T cell receptor beta chain was sequenced within a study of blood T cells in healthy people across ages. Primed by a sample-barcoded 5' primer and a J-beta primer mix, a second PCR proceeded for 7 to 11 cycles. Each cDNA molecule received a tag from a template-switch adaptor that had 12 random nucleotides. MiXCR, run by TCRdb on the 5' RACE reads, gives a single entry per CDR3 protein. The repertoire holds about a million distinct CDR3 sequences, with around 48% as singletons. On this clonotype itself: Its matching antigen is unknown.

Whole-study findings and limits: In long-lived donors, naive CD4+ cell counts and diversity exceeded those of aged donors.

The CDR3 is made up of 17 amino acids. The germline gives CDR1 SEHNR, CDR2 FQNEAQ (reference sequence). Trimming cost V 8 bases and J 6 bases, with 26 bases left between them. At least 5 micrograms of total RNA were extracted per sample. The material sequenced was blood. The receptor comes from a man aged 25 to 45 in good health. This chain connects TRBV7-9 to TRBJ2-1; no clear D gene. CDR3 sequence: CASHRTNPDPLSNEQFF. The CDR3 DNA reads as TGTGCCAGCCACCGGACGAACCCAGATCCTCTCTCCAATGAGCAGTTCTTC.